This T cell receptor beta chain is drawn from a study of chemoradiotherapy in HPV16-positive cancers. The study's findings and limits: Candidate HPV-specific clones and E7-related TCR motifs grew in tumor during treatment. Functional assays defining HPV-specific T cells used only a couple of HPV16-positive patients. For HPV16-positive patients, expanding HPV-responsive T cells associated with longer recurrence-free survival.

Sequenced by immunoSEQ multiplex PCR; TCRdb stores in-frame clones only, minus some. The sample carries a few thousand clones, about 80% recorded once. Only a few counts were recorded for this clone. Its antigen is still unknown. V was cut by 6 bases and J by 2 bases, with 10 bases left in between. Germline V CDR1 and CDR2: LNHDA, SQIVND (reference sequence). The CDR3 totals 13 residues. Repertoires were sampled repeatedly during chemoradiotherapy. The receptor was derived from a human donor with HPV-associated anogenital cancer. Sampling was done from a patient who underwent chemoradiotherapy. The rearrangement links TRBV19 to TRBJ1-1, with D possibly being TRBD1 (5 bases). Here the CDR3 DNA reads TGTGCCAGTAGCGCGACAGAAAACACTGAAGCTTTCTTT. Its protein is CASSATENTEAFF.